This T cell receptor beta chain emerged from a study of cytomegalovirus exposure and HLA in healthy donors. About the research overall: The 110 or so validation repertoires used a platform that matched the one used for the approximately 670 first-cohort repertoires, as a later analysis reported. Overall study findings and caveats: Specificity for CMV antigens was confirmed in vitro for a few of the CMV-associated chains. Cytomegalovirus-associated TCR beta chains were listed, numbering 150 to 200. The tendency of first-cohort TCR clusters to co-occur in the roughly 130 validation repertoires was the finding of a later analysis.

With regard to this clone: Its specificity is unknown.

Profiling relied on immunoSEQ multiplex PCR, and the TCRdb table lists in-frame clones only, not all of them. This table holds 140,000 or so clones, 80% to 90% found once. The clonotype originates from a woman in her thirties in good health and CMV-seropositive. The sample taken for sequencing was PBMCs.

As DNA, the CDR3 is TGTGCCAGCAGAGACAGGGGGGCCTCCTACGAGCAGTACTTC. Its translation: CASRDRGASYEQYF. V gene TRBV6-5 combines with J gene TRBJ2-7, with TRBD1 identical over 9 bases. The germline gives CDR1 MNHEY, CDR2 SVGAGI. V shed 6 bases and J 0 bases; nucleotides not matched to a gene: 3. This CDR3 comprises 14 residues.